Listed below are T cell receptor beta chains from one sample, sequenced in a study of spatial heterogeneity in lung cancer. One entry per CDR3 protein results from TCRdb running MiXCR on the 5' RACE reads. The sample contains around 110,000 distinct CDR3 sequences, 12% of which appear only once. The sample consisted of PBMCs, taken at follow-up. The receptors here all came from a male donor with early-stage non-small cell lung cancer. The CDR3 runs from the conserved cysteine through the conserved F or W. The order of the fields is D gene, J gene, V gene, clone size, CDR3 DNA, CDR3 protein. A D gene is named only where the DNA matches it firmly. Size is stated for part of the rows, as once, few or many counts, or as a class when the clone is expanded.

TRBD2 TRBJ2-5 TRBV5-1 few TGCGCCAGCAGCTTGGGTAGCGCGGGGGAAGAGACCCAGTACTTC CASSLGSAGEETQYF
. TRBJ1-6 TRBV3-1 . TGTGCCAGCAGGCCCGGAGGTCCCCGGAATTCACCCCTCCACTTT CASRPGGPRNSPLHF
TRBD2 TRBJ2-3 TRBV5-5 . TGTGCCAGCAGCTTGGGGACTAGCGGGGTGGATACGCAGTATTTT CASSLGTSGVDTQYF
. TRBJ2-1 TRBV2 few TGTGCCAGCAGGCCGCAGGGACTCGGTGGTAATGAGCAGTTCTTC CASRPQGLGGNEQFF
. TRBJ1-5 TRBV20-1 many TGCAGTGCTAGCGGGCAGGTTCGCAATCAGCCCCAGCATTTT CSASGQVRNQPQHF
TRBD1 TRBJ1-2 TRBV27 . TGTGCCAGCAGTTTCAGGGGGCGAACTCACTATGGCTACACCTTC CASSFRGRTHYGYTF
TRBD2 TRBJ2-3 TRBV27 many TGTGCCAGCAGTTTAACCGCGCGGGGGAGCCGCACAGATACGCAGTATTTT CASSLTARGSRTDTQYF
. TRBJ1-3 TRBV5-1 . TGCGCCAGCAGCTTGGATGGGTCCGGAAACACCATATATTTT CASSLDGSGNTIYF
. TRBJ1-1 TRBV27 . TGTGCCAGCAGTTTATCTCCAGCTGGGAACACTGAAGCTTTCTTT CASSLSPAGNTEAFF
. TRBJ1-1 TRBV12-3/TRBV12-4 few TGTGCCAGCAGTTTGCAGGATTTGGCCACTGAAGCTTTCTTT CASSLQDLATEAFF
. TRBJ1-5 TRBV6-4 many TGTGCCAGCAGTGGAGATAGCAATCAGCCCCAGCATTTT CASSGDSNQPQHF
TRBD2 TRBJ2-7 TRBV6-5 many TGTGCCAGCAGCAACACTCCGCTCACTAGCGGGGGGCCCTACGAGCAGTACTTC CASSNTPLTSGGPYEQYF
. TRBJ2-5 TRBV2 . TGTGCCAGCAGTGAATCCGCGGAGACCCAGTACTTC CASSESAETQYF
. TRBJ2-1 TRBV11-3 . TGTGCCAGCAGCTTAGGGGGACCGAACTCCTACAATGAGCAGTTCTTC CASSLGGPNSYNEQFF
TRBD1 TRBJ1-2 TRBV9 . TGTGCCAGCAGCCCTGGACAGGGGGCGGTTGGCTACACCTTC CASSPGQGAVGYTF
TRBD2 TRBJ2-5 TRBV4-3 few TGCGCCAGCAGCCAAGCCCACGCTCCAGGGACTAGCATCCCGCGAGAAGAGACCCAGTACTTC CASSQAHAPGTSIPREETQYF
. TRBJ2-2 TRBV5-6 . TGTGCCAGCAGCTTGGGGAACCGGGCGAACACCGGGGAGCTGTTTTTT CASSLGNRANTGELFF
. TRBJ1-1 TRBV27 many TGTGCCAGCAGTTTAGGGGGGCAGATTTGGCCCACTGAAGCTTTCTTT CASSLGGQIWPTEAFF
. TRBJ1-5 TRBV28 few TGTGCCAGCAGTTTAACGGCGGGCCGCAATCAGCCCCAGCATTTT CASSLTAGRNQPQHF
. TRBJ2-5 TRBV10-3 many TGTGCCATCAGTGCGATTCCCCGTGAGACCCAGTACTTC CAISAIPRETQYF
. TRBJ2-6 TRBV5-4 few TGTGCCAGCAGAGCTGCCGGGACGGCGTCTGGGGCCAACGTCCTGACTTTC CASRAAGTASGANVLTF
. TRBJ2-5 TRBV7-8 . TGTGCCAGCAGCTTAGCCGGCGGAGGGACGAAGACCCAGTACTTC CASSLAGGGTKTQYF
. TRBJ1-5 TRBV4-1 . TGCGCCAGCAGCCAAGCGGTATTTAGCAATCAGCCCCAGCATTTT CASSQAVFSNQPQHF
. TRBJ1-5 TRBV28 many TGTGCCAGCTCTAAATATCCTGAGCCCCAGCATTTT CASSKYPEPQHF
TRBD1 TRBJ2-5 TRBV28 few TGTGCCAGCAGCCTCGGACAGGGGTTCAGCGAGACCCAGTACTTC CASSLGQGFSETQYF
TRBD2 TRBJ2-1 TRBV2 . TGTGCCAGCAGCCACACACTAGCGGGTTTTAATGAGCAGTTCTTC CASSHTLAGFNEQFF
. TRBJ2-7 TRBV4-1 few TGCGCCAGCAGCCCGACAGAAAGGGGGTACGAGCAGTACTTC CASSPTERGYEQYF
. TRBJ1-2 TRBV20-1 many TGCAGTGCTAGCCCCCTACCGACAGGAGGGTCAGGTGGCTACACCTTC CSASPLPTGGSGGYTF
. TRBJ1-6 TRBV5-1 . TGCGCCAGCAGCTTGACCACCGATTCACCCCTCCACTTT CASSLTTDSPLHF
. TRBJ2-1 TRBV4-3 few TGCGCCAGCAGCCAAGAGCGCAGGGGGGCTTACAATGAGCAGTTCTTC CASSQERRGAYNEQFF
TRBD1 TRBJ1-3 TRBV3-1 . TGTGCCAGCAGCCTCACAGGGGGAACTGGAAACACCATATATTTT CASSLTGGTGNTIYF
. TRBJ2-7 TRBV3-1 . TGTGCCAGCGTAGGGCGCTACGAGCAGTACTTC CASVGRYEQYF
. TRBJ2-3 TRBV5-5 few TGTGCCAGCAGCATTGGACGGACAAGCTACACAGATACGCAGTATTTT CASSIGRTSYTDTQYF
. TRBJ1-2 TRBV5-1 . TGCGCCAGCAGCCCGGGGACAAGGGATACCTATGGCTACACCTTC CASSPGTRDTYGYTF
TRBD2 TRBJ2-1 TRBV7-6 few TGTGCCAGCAGCTTCAAAGCGGGAGCTTCCTACAATGAGCAGTTCTTC CASSFKAGASYNEQFF
. TRBJ2-7 TRBV6-2/TRBV6-3 . TGTGCCAGCACCATTGGGGTGGCAGCTTCCTACGAGCAGTACTTC CASTIGVAASYEQYF
. TRBJ1-2 TRBV6-1 few TGTGCCAGCAAAGCAGGCCCTTCAAATGGCTACACCTTC CASKAGPSNGYTF
. TRBJ1-2 TRBV12-3/TRBV12-4 . TGTGCCAGCAGCCCCCTGACAGGAACCCCTCGAGGCTACACCTTC CASSPLTGTPRGYTF
. TRBJ2-3 TRBV7-9 many TGTGCCAGCAGCCGCAGGGGAGCAGATACGCAGTATTTT CASSRRGADTQYF
. TRBJ1-1 TRBV6-2/TRBV6-3 . TGTGCCAGCAGCCCGACAGTCAACACTGAAGCTTTCTTT CASSPTVNTEAFF
. TRBJ2-7 TRBV9 many TGTGCCAGCAGCGTTGGACAGTCAAGCTCCTACGAGCAGTACTTC CASSVGQSSSYEQYF
TRBD2 TRBJ2-7 TRBV7-9 . TGTGTCAGCAGCCCGTCGGGAGGATCCTACGAGCAGTACTTC CVSSPSGGSYEQYF
. TRBJ2-3 TRBV7-2 . TGTGCCAGCGCGGGGGCTTTCCTTGATACGCAGTATTTT CASAGAFLDTQYF
. TRBJ1-3 TRBV6-5 many TGTGCCAGCAGCCGTGGCTGGGCTGGAAACACCATATATTTT CASSRGWAGNTIYF
. TRBJ2-4 TRBV14 many TGTGCCAGCAGCCAAGGGGCCAAAAACATTCAGTACTTC CASSQGAKNIQYF
. TRBJ1-6 TRBV2 . TGTGCCAGCCGCACCTCCGGACCCGGGGGCTCACCCCTCCACTTT CASRTSGPGGSPLHF
. TRBJ1-1 TRBV27 few TGTGCCAGCGGAAACCACGGGGACACTGAAGCTTTCTTT CASGNHGDTEAFF
. TRBJ2-2 TRBV29-1 . TGCAGCGCCGAAGAGCGGGCGAACACCGGGGAGCTGTTTTTT CSAEERANTGELFF
. TRBJ2-6 TRBV7-2 many TGTGCCGGAAGCCTCTCTGGGGCCAACGTCCTGACTTTC CAGSLSGANVLTF
. TRBJ2-5 TRBV29-1 many TGCAGCGTCGTGGCGGGAGAGACCCAGTACTTC CSVVAGETQYF
. TRBJ1-5 TRBV20-1 many TGCAGTGCTAGAGATTCCCTTGGGGCCTGGGGGCAGCCCCAGCATTTT CSARDSLGAWGQPQHF
. TRBJ2-3 TRBV29-1 few TGCAGCGTCTCGCGAGGGGCCGGCGATACGCAGTATTTT CSVSRGAGDTQYF
. TRBJ1-4 TRBV27 few TGTGCCAGCAGCTCCGTGGCGACCCCGAAGAAACTGTTTTTT CASSSVATPKKLFF
. TRBJ2-7 TRBV4-3 many TGCGCCAGCAGCCCTTCCGTGTCCGGGTTTGACGAGCAGTACTTC CASSPSVSGFDEQYF
TRBD1 TRBJ1-6 TRBV28 many TGTGCCACTTGTATGACAGGGAGGAGCTCCTATAATTCACCCCTCCACTTT CATCMTGRSSYNSPLHF
. TRBJ1-1 TRBV12-3/TRBV12-4 many TGTGCCAGCAGTTCAGGGTTTTTAACTGAAGCTTTCTTT CASSSGFLTEAFF
. TRBJ1-3 TRBV25-1 . TGTGCCAGCAGTGATGGAAACACCATATATTTT CASSDGNTIYF
TRBD2 TRBJ2-7 TRBV6-2/TRBV6-3 . TGTGCCAGCAGAATGACTAGCGGGGTGACCTACGAGCAGTACTTC CASRMTSGVTYEQYF